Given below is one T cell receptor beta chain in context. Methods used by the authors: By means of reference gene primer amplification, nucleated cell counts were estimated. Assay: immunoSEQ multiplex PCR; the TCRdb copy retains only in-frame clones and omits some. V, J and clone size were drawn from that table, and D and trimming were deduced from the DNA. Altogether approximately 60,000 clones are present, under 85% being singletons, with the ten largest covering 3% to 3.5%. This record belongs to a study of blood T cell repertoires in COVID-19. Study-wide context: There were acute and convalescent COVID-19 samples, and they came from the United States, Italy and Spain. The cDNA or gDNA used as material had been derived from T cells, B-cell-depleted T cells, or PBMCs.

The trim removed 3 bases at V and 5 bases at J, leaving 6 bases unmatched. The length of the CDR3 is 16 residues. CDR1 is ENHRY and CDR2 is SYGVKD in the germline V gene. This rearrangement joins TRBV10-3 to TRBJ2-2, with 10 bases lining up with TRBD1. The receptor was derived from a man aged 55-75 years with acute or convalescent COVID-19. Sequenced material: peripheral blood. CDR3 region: CAISDPRTGGTGELFF. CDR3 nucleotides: TGTGCCATCAGTGACCCAAGGACAGGGGGGACCGGGGAGCTGTTTTTT.